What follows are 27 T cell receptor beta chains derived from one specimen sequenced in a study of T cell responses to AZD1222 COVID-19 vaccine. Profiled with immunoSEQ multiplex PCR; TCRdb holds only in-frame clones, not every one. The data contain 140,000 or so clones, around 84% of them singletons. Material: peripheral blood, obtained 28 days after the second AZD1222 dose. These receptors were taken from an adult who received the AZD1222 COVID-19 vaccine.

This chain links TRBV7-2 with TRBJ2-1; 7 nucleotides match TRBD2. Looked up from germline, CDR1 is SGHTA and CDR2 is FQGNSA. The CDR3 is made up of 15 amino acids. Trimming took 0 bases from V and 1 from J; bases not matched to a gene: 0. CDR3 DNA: TGTGCCAGCAGCTTAGCAGCGGGGTCCTACAATGAGCAGTTCTTC. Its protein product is CASSLAAGSYNEQFF.

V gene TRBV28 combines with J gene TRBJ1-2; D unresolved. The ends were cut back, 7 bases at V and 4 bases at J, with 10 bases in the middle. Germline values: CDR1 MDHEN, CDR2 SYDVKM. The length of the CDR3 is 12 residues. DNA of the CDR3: TGTGCCAGCATGATCCAGTTCTATGGCTACACCTTC. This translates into CASMIQFYGYTF.

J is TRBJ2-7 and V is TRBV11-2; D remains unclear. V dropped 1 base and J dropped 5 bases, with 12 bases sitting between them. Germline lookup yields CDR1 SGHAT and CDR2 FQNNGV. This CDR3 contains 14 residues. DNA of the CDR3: TGTGCCAGCAGCTTAGGGGCCGGTCACGACGAGCAGTACTTC. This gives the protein CASSLGAGHDEQYF.

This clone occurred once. CDR3 loop: CASSLRQGPSVPQHF. CDR3 nucleotide sequence: TGTGCCAGCAGCCTCCGACAGGGGCCTTCGGTGCCCCAGCATTTT. The chain uses TRBV7-8 and TRBJ1-5; 8 positions agree with TRBD1. Germline CDR1 is SGHVS and CDR2 is FQNEAQ. V dropped 5 bases and J dropped 9; count of bases not matched to a gene: 12. The CDR3 sequence is 15 residues long.

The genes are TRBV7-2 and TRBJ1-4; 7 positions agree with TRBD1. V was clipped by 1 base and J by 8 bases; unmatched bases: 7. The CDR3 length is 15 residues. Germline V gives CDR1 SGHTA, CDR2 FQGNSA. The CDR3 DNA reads TGTGCCAGCAGCTTAGAAGGGACAGATGCCGAAAAACTGTTTTTT. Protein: CASSLEGTDAEKLFF.

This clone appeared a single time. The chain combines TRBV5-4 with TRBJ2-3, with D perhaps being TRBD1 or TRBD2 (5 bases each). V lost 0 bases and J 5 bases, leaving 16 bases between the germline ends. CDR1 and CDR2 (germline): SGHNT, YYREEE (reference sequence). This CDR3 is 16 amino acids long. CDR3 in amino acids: CASSLGGAGMGDTQYF. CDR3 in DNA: TGTGCCAGCAGCTTGGGAGGGGCCGGGATGGGAGATACGCAGTATTTT.

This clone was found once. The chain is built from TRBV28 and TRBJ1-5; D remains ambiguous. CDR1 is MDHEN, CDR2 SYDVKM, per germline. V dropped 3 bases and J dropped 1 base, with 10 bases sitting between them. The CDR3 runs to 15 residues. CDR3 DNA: TGTGCCAGCAGTTTCCGGGAGATGAGCAATCAGCCCCAGCATTTT. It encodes CASSFREMSNQPQHF.

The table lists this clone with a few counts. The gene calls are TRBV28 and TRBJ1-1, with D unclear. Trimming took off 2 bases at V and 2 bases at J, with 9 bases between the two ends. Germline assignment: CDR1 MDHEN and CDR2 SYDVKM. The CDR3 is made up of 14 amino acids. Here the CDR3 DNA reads TGTGCCAGCAGTTTAAGGGTGTTTAACACTGAAGCTTTCTTT. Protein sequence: CASSLRVFNTEAFF. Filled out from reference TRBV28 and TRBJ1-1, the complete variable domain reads DVKVTQSSRYLVKRTGEKVFLECVQDMDHENMFWYRQDPGLGLRLIYFSYDVKMKEKGDIPEGYSVSREKKERFSLILESASTNQTSMYLCASSLRVFNTEAFFGQGTRLTVV.

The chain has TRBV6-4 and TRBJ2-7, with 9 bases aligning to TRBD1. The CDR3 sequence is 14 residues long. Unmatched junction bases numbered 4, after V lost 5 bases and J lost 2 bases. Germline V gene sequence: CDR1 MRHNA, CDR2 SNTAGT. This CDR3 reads CASSTGGYPYEQYF. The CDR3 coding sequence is TGTGCCAGCAGTACAGGGGGCTATCCCTACGAGCAGTACTTC.

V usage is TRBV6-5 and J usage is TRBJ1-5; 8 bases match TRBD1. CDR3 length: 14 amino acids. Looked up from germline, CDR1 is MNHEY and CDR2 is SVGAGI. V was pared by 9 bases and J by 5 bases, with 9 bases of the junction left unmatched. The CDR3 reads CASRQGLGDQPQHF. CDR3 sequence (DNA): TGTGCCAGTCGACAGGGGCTGGGAGATCAGCCCCAGCATTTT.

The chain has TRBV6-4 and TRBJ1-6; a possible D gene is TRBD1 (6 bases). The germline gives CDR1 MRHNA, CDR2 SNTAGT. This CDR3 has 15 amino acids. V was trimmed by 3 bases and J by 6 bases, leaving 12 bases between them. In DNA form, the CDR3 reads TGTGCCAGCAGTGAGTACGGGGGGCCTAATTCACCCCTCCACTTT. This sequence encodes CASSEYGGPNSPLHF.

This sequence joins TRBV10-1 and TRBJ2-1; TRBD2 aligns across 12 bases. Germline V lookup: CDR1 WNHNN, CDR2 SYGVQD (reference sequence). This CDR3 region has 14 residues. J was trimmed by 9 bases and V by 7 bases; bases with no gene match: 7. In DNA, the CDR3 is TGCGCCAGCATGGAGGCTAGCGGGGGGGTTGAGCAGTTCTTC. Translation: CASMEASGGVEQFF.

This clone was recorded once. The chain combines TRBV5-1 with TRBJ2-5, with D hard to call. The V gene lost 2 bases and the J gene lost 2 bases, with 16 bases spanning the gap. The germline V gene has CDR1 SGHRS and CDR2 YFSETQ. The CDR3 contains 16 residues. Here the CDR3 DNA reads TGCGCCAGCAGCTTATCCCGGGCCGATCCTCAAGAGACCCAGTACTTC. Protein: CASSLSRADPQETQYF. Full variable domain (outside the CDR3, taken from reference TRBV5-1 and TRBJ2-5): KAGVTQTPRYLIKTRGQQVTLSCSPISGHRSVSWYQQTPGQGLQFLFEYFSETQRNKGNFPGRFSGRQFSNSRSEMNVSTLELGDSALYLCASSLSRADPQETQYFGPGTRLLVL.

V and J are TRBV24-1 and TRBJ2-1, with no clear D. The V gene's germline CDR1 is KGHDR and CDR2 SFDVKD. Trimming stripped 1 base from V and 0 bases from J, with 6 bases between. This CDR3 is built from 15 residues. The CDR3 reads CATSDFDFSYNEQFF. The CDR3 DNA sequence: TGTGCCACCAGTGATTTCGACTTCTCCTACAATGAGCAGTTCTTC.

In DNA form, the CDR3 reads TGTGCCAGCAGAAGTGCGGGGGACGGCACTGAAGCTTTCTTT. Residues: CASRSAGDGTEAFF. The rearrangement uses TRBV6-6 and TRBJ1-1; D possibly corresponds to TRBD1 (5 bases). This CDR3 contains 14 residues. CDR1 MNHNY and CDR2 SVGAGI come from the germline V gene (reference sequence). V lost 6 bases and J 4 bases, leaving 15 bases between the germline ends.

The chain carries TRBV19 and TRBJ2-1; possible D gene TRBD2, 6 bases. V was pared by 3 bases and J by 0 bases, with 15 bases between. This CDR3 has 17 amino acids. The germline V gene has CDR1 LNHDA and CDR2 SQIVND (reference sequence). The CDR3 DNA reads TGTGCCAGTAGTATCGCCTCGGGCGGGGTCTCCTACAATGAGCAGTTCTTC. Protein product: CASSIASGGVSYNEQFF.

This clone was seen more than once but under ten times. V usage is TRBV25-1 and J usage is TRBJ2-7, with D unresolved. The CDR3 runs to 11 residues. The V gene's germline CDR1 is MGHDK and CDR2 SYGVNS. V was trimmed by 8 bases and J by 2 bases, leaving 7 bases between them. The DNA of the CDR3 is TGTGCCAGCCGGGCAGCCTACGAGCAGTACTTC. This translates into CASRAAYEQYF.

This chain's CDR3 is CASSLAGLRGHGYTF. In DNA form, the CDR3 reads TGTGCCAGCAGCCTTGCGGGACTTAGAGGGCATGGCTACACCTTC. The chain employs TRBV7-2 and TRBJ1-2; tentatively, D is TRBD1 (5 bases). Trimming left V 5 bases short and J 6 bases short, with 19 bases between. The CDR3 is made up of 15 amino acids. Germline CDR1 SGHTA, CDR2 FQGNSA.

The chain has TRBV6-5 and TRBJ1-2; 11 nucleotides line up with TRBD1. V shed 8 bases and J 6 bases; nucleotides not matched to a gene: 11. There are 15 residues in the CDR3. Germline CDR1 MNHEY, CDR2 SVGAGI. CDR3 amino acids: CASRDRGKVIDGYTF. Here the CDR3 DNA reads TGTGCCAGCCGGGACAGGGGGAAGGTGATCGATGGCTACACCTTC.

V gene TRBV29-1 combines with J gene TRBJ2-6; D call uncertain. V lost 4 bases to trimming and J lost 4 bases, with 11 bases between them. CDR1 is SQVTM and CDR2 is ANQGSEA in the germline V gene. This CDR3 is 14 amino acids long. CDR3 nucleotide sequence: TGCAGCGTTGGGCGCGGTACCGGGGCCAACGTCCTGACTTTC. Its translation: CSVGRGTGANVLTF.

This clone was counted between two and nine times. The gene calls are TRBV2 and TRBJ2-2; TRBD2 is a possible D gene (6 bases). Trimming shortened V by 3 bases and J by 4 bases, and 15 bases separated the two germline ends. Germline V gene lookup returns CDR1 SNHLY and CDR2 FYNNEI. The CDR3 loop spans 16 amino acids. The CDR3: CASSDWRGLSTGELFF. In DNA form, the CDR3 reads TGTGCCAGCAGTGATTGGAGGGGCCTGAGCACCGGGGAGCTGTTTTTT. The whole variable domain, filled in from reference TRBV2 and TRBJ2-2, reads EPEVTQTPSHQVTQMGQEVILRCVPISNHLYFYWYRQILGQKVEFLVSFYNNEISEKSEIFDDQFSVERPDGSNFTLKIRSTKLEDSAMYFCASSDWRGLSTGELFFGEGSRLTVL.

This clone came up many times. The CDR3 region has the DNA TGTGCCAGCAGTGCCGGGGGGCGGACCCCCTATGGCTACACCTTC. Translation: CASSAGGRTPYGYTF. The V gene is TRBV27, the J gene TRBJ1-2; D may be TRBD1 (6 bases). V gave up 5 bases and J gave up 4 bases, with 17 bases separating them. CDR3 size: 15 residues. CDR1 is MNHEY and CDR2 is SMNVEV in the germline V gene (reference sequence).

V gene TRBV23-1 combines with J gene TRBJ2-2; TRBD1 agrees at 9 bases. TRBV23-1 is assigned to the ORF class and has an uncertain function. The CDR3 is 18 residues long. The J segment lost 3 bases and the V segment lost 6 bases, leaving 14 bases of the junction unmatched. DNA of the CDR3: TGCGCCAGCAGCCCACGGAGGGACAGGGTCGATTACACCGGGGAGCTGTTTTTT. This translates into CASSPRRDRVDYTGELFF.

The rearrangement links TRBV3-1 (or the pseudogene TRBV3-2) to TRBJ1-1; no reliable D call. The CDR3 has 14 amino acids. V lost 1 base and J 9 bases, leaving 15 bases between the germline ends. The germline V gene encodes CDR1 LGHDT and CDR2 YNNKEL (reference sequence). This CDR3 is CASSQVYLGIKAFF. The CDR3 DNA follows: TGTGCCAGCAGCCAAGTCTACCTAGGGATTAAAGCTTTCTTT.

The CDR3 region is CAWSVGGQLFSNYGYTF. DNA for the CDR3: TGTGCCTGGAGTGTAGGGGGACAGCTTTTCAGTAACTATGGCTACACCTTC. The chain couples TRBV30 to TRBJ1-2, with TRBD1 matching 7 bases. Germline CDR1 reads GTSNPN; CDR2 reads SVGIG (reference sequence). CDR3 size: 17 residues. The V segment lost 0 bases and the J segment 1 base; nucleotides outside the gene matches: 11.

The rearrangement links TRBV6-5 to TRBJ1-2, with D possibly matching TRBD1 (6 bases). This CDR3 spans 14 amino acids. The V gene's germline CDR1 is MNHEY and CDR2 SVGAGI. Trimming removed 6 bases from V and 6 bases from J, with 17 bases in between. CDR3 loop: CASSPTGGQDGYTF. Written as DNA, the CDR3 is TGTGCCAGCAGCCCCACCGGGGGGCAAGATGGCTACACCTTC.

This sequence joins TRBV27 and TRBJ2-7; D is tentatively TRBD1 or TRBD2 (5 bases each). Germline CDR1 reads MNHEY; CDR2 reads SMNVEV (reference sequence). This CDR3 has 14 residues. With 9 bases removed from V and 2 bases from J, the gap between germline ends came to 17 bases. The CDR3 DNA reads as TGTGCCAGTGCAGGGAGCCTCCTCGCCTACGAGCAGTACTTC. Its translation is CASAGSLLAYEQYF.